This TCR beta chain was sequenced for a study of cytomegalovirus exposure and HLA in healthy donors. Germline loops: CDR1 SGDLS, CDR2 YYNGEE. The CDR3 length is 15 residues. V shed 5 bases, J shed 8 bases, and the junction held 12 bases outside the gene matches. In the PCR, 60 Vbeta and 13 Jbeta primers were used. Repertoires were generated with immunoSEQ multiplex PCR, while TCRdb's copy carries only in-frame clones and drops some. The sample includes 85,000 to 120,000 clones, 75% to 90% of them seen just once. For this clone: Its antigen is undetermined.

Study-wide points: Later, an analysis showed that TCR beta chains associated with HLA were more clonally expanded than others that were equally common.

The source of this sequence is a middle-aged man in good health and CMV-seronegative. Sequenced input: PBMCs. The rearrangement links TRBV9 to TRBJ1-4, with 7 bases identical to TRBD1. The CDR3 loop reads CASSLEGGVWEKLFF. DNA for the CDR3: TGTGCCAGCAGTTTGGAAGGGGGCGTTTGGGAAAAACTGTTTTTT.